The next 29 T cell receptor beta chains were all read from a single sample in a study of cytomegalovirus exposure and HLA in healthy donors. It was with 60 Vbeta and 13 Jbeta primers that the PCR ran. Libraries were prepared by immunoSEQ multiplex PCR; TCRdb keeps only in-frame clonotypes and omits some of them. This table holds around 130,000 clones, approximately 68% found once. Sequencing used PBMCs. Receptors were obtained from a man younger than 45 in good health and CMV-seropositive.

V is TRBV5-4 and J is TRBJ1-5; D may be TRBD1 (6 bases). The CDR3 has 16 amino acids. Germline CDR1 SGHNT, CDR2 YYREEE (reference sequence). V shed 4 bases and J shed 3 bases, with 17 bases lying between them. The CDR3 DNA follows: TGTGCCAGCAGCCCCGCGCCCGGGACACACAATCAGCCCCAGCATTTT. Its protein product is CASSPAPGTHNQPQHF.

This chain links TRBV11-3 with TRBJ2-2, with unresolved D. The CDR3 is 14 amino acids. Germline V gene data show CDR1 as SGHNT and CDR2 as YENEEA. Deletions cut 2 bases from V and 4 bases from J, with 8 bases between. This CDR3 is CASSLQEGTGELFF. The CDR3 nucleotides read TGTGCCAGCAGCTTACAGGAAGGCACCGGGGAGCTGTTTTTT.

The V call is TRBV6-4, the J call TRBJ2-1; 10 nucleotides line up with TRBD1. In germline, CDR1 is MRHNA, CDR2 SNTAGT. Unmatched junction bases numbered 7, after V lost 2 bases and J lost 3 bases. This CDR3 has 17 amino acids. The DNA for the CDR3 is TGTGCCAGCAGTGACCGCGACAGGGGGCGCATCTACAATGAGCAGTTCTTC. It codes for CASSDRDRGRIYNEQFF.

The chain carries TRBV19 and TRBJ2-1, with a tentative D call TRBD2 (5 bases). Germline CDR1 LNHDA, CDR2 SQIVND (reference sequence). Trimming shortened V by 6 bases and J by 2 bases, and 5 bases separated the two germline ends. This CDR3 is built from 12 residues. CDR3 protein: CASRRAYNEQFF. The CDR3 DNA is TGTGCCAGTAGGAGGGCCTACAATGAGCAGTTCTTC.

The V call is TRBV6-5, the J call TRBJ1-2; D may be TRBD1 (6 bases). In germline, CDR1 is MNHEY, CDR2 SVGAGI. This CDR3 has 13 amino acids. V was pared by 7 bases and J by 6 bases, with 15 bases between. The CDR3 DNA reads as TGTGCCAGCACAACGCCCGACAGGAATGGCTACACCTTC. Protein product: CASTTPDRNGYTF.

The sample holds a few counts of this clone. The junction differs from germline at one of its ends, possibly a read error. The chain employs TRBV7-9 and TRBJ2-7; the match to TRBD2 covers 14 bases. From germline, CDR1 is SEHNR and CDR2 FQNEAQ (reference sequence). The CDR3 loop spans 16 amino acids. DNA for the CDR3: TGTTCCAGCAGCTCCTTGACTAGCGGGAGGGCCGACGAGCAGTACTTC. Amino acid sequence: CSSSSLTSGRADEQYF.

This rearrangement joins TRBV5-1 to TRBJ2-3, with 7 nucleotides matching TRBD2. The CDR3 spans 15 residues. Germline CDR1 SGHRS, CDR2 YFSETQ. The J segment lost 0 bases and the V segment lost 1 base, leaving 2 bases of the junction unmatched. The CDR3 spells CASSLPAGSTDTQYF. CDR3 in DNA: TGCGCCAGCAGCTTGCCAGCGGGGAGCACAGATACGCAGTATTTT.

The chain is built from TRBV27 and TRBJ2-7, with 10 bases fitting TRBD2. The CDR3 loop spans 13 amino acids. V shed 10 bases, J shed 1 base, and the junction held 4 bases outside the gene matches. In germline, CDR1 is MNHEY, CDR2 SMNVEV (reference sequence). The DNA for the CDR3 is TGTGCCACTTATAGCGGGAGGTCCTACGAGCAGTACTTC. Translated, it gives CATYSGRSYEQYF.

The chain joins TRBV11-2 to TRBJ2-1; tentatively, D is TRBD2 (6 bases). V was clipped by 2 bases and J by 8 bases, with 19 bases between them. CDR1 and CDR2 (germline): SGHAT, FQNNGV. This CDR3 has 16 residues. The CDR3 nucleotides read TGTGCCAGCAGCTTATGGTTGGAGGGCCATTATGATGAGCAGTTCTTC. This encodes CASSLWLEGHYDEQFF.

The chain combines TRBV9 with TRBJ2-7, with D hard to call. The V gene lost 0 bases and the J gene lost 6 bases, with 13 bases spanning the gap. This CDR3 is built from 14 residues. The germline V gene has CDR1 SGDLS and CDR2 YYNGEE. In DNA, the CDR3 is TGTGCCAGCAGCGTAGGCGAGCTCCGCTCCGAGCAGTACTTC. Translation gives CASSVGELRSEQYF.

The chain carries TRBV5-1 and TRBJ2-1; 8 bases match TRBD2. The CDR3 covers 13 residues. Germline CDR1 reads SGHRS; CDR2 reads YFSETQ. V lost 5 bases to trimming and J lost 7 bases; unmatched junction nucleotides: 5. CDR3 sequence reads: CASRPGGENEQFF. CDR3 nucleotide sequence: TGCGCCAGCAGGCCCGGGGGGGAGAATGAGCAGTTCTTC. Combining the CDR3 with reference TRBV5-1 and TRBJ2-1 gives the whole variable domain KAGVTQTPRYLIKTRGQQVTLSCSPISGHRSVSWYQQTPGQGLQFLFEYFSETQRNKGNFPGRFSGRQFSNSRSEMNVSTLELGDSALYLCASRPGGENEQFFGPGTRLTVL.

The rearrangement uses TRBV10-3 and TRBJ2-7; 11 nucleotides agree with TRBD2. Germline-derived CDR1 and CDR2 are ENHRY and SYGVKD. The V and J ends lost 5 bases and 0 bases, in that order; junction bases with no gene match: 18. This CDR3 comprises 20 residues. In DNA form, the CDR3 reads TGTGCCATCAGTAACAGCGAGGGTAGCGGGAGGGCCCCCAGCTCCTACGAGCAGTACTTC. As protein: CAISNSEGSGRAPSSYEQYF.

CDR3 DNA: TGTGCCTGGAGGCTTGGTGACAGGGTTTCACCCCTCCACTTT. Protein product: CAWRLGDRVSPLHF. V is TRBV30 and J is TRBJ1-6; 7 bases are a match to TRBD1. The germline CDR1 and CDR2 sequences are GTSNPN and SVGIG (reference sequence). The CDR3 runs 14 residues. Losses at the gene ends were 3 bases for V and 9 bases for J; bases not matched to a gene: 8.

This clone was seen more than once but under ten times. The rearrangement links TRBV25-1 to TRBJ2-7; 7 nucleotides agree with TRBD1. V shed 3 bases, J shed 4 bases, and the junction held 9 bases outside the gene matches. The germline V gene encodes CDR1 MGHDK and CDR2 SYGVNS. The CDR3 extends over 15 amino acids. The CDR3 region has the DNA TGTGCCAGCAGTGACCAACAGGGGTTCTTTTACGAGCAGTACTTC. It is translated as CASSDQQGFFYEQYF.

The chain recombines TRBV5-1 with TRBJ2-3, with D unclear. The CDR3 contains 14 residues. The V and J ends lost 1 base and 1 base respectively, with 7 bases between them. Germline CDR1 SGHRS, CDR2 YFSETQ. The DNA for the CDR3 is TGCGCCAGCAGCTTGTGGCAGGGCACAGATACGCAGTATTTT. This codes for CASSLWQGTDTQYF.

The rearrangement joins TRBV30 to TRBJ2-7; D remains unclear. Looked up from germline, CDR1 is GTSNPN and CDR2 is SVGIG (reference sequence). The length of the CDR3 is 12 residues. Trimming cost V 2 bases and J 0 bases, with 5 bases left between them. The CDR3 DNA sequence: TGTGCCTGGAGTCGAGGCTCCTACGAGCAGTACTTC. Protein: CAWSRGSYEQYF.

CDR3: CSAGTGIDQPQHF. The CDR3 nucleotides read TGCAGCGCCGGGACAGGAATAGATCAGCCCCAGCATTTT. The rearrangement links TRBV29-1 to TRBJ1-5; 8 bases are shared with TRBD1. The CDR3 has 13 residues. The germline V gene has CDR1 SQVTM and CDR2 ANQGSEA. Trimming removed 7 bases from V and 5 bases from J; junction bases left unmatched: 7.

This clone came up a few times. The CDR3: CASRSLASDTQYF. In nucleotides, the CDR3 is TGTGCCAGCAGAAGCTTAGCGTCAGATACGCAGTATTTT. The chain joins TRBV7-9 to TRBJ2-3; maybe TRBD2 (5 bases). V lost 6 bases to trimming and J lost 4 bases, with 11 bases between them. The V gene's germline CDR1 is SEHNR and CDR2 FQNEAQ (reference sequence). The CDR3 is 13 amino acids.

This clone was observed once. The chain employs TRBV10-3 and TRBJ2-7, with 8 bases lining up with TRBD2. The germline CDR1 and CDR2 sequences are ENHRY and SYGVKD. V trimming: 11 bases; J trimming: 4 bases; junction bases outside the gene matches: 10. There are 13 residues in the CDR3. The CDR3 loop is CALGGVTLYEQYF. Here the CDR3 DNA reads TGTGCCCTCGGGGGGGTGACCCTTTACGAGCAGTACTTC.

The J gene is TRBJ2-7, the V gene TRBV5-1; D not resolved. Deletions cut 1 base from V and 6 bases from J, with 20 bases between. The germline gives CDR1 SGHRS, CDR2 YFSETQ. The CDR3 runs 16 residues. In nucleotides, the CDR3 is TGCGCCAGCAGCTTGAGTTTACAGATTGGCCTACTCGAGCAGTACTTC. Translated: CASSLSLQIGLLEQYF.

V and J are TRBV4-1 and TRBJ1-2, with D maybe TRBD1 (5 bases). This CDR3 has 13 residues. Trimming removed 1 base from V and 6 bases from J, with 9 bases in between. The germline CDR1 and CDR2 sequences are MGHRA and YSYEKL. CDR3 sequence: CASSQVAGDGYTF. The CDR3 DNA sequence: TGCGCCAGCAGCCAAGTTGCGGGGGATGGCTACACCTTC.

This chain links TRBV19 with TRBJ2-1; D unresolved. Germline V gene data show CDR1 as LNHDA and CDR2 as SQIVND (reference sequence). Trimming cost V 7 bases and J 2 bases, with 12 bases left between them. This CDR3 is 14 amino acids long. Here the CDR3 reads CASTPSRAYNEQFF. The CDR3 DNA reads TGTGCCAGTACCCCATCCCGGGCCTACAATGAGCAGTTCTTC.

As concerns this clone: A junction boundary mismatches the germline segment, possibly from a read error. The V gene is TRBV7-7, the J gene TRBJ2-2, with D possibly being TRBD2 (5 bases). The CDR3 has 16 residues. From germline, CDR1 is SSHAT and CDR2 FNYEAQ (reference sequence). CDR3 protein: CASSRQRRGLAGELFF. The DNA of the CDR3 is TGTGCTAGCAGCCGCCAGCGGCGTGGGTTGGCCGGGGAGCTGTTTTTT.

This chain joins TRBV7-9 and TRBJ1-4; no clear D gene. V was pared by 2 bases and J by 8 bases, with 6 bases between. The length of the CDR3 is 12 residues. The germline V gene encodes CDR1 SEHNR and CDR2 FQNEAQ (reference sequence). CDR3 loop: CASSLNEEKLFF. CDR3 nucleotide sequence: TGTGCCAGCAGCTTAAATGAGGAAAAACTGTTTTTT.

The chain joins TRBV14 to TRBJ2-7; 12 bases are a match to TRBD2. Germline CDR1 reads SGHDN; CDR2 reads FVKESK. V shed 1 base and J 3 bases; nucleotides not matched to a gene: 7. This CDR3 spans 17 amino acids. CDR3 protein: CASSQGTLAGGNYEQYF. The CDR3 bases are TGTGCCAGCAGCCAAGGGACTCTAGCGGGAGGGAACTACGAGCAGTACTTC.

This clone was observed a few times. V usage is TRBV7-6 and J usage is TRBJ2-1; D is uncertain. CDR1 and CDR2 (germline): SGHVS, FNYEAQ. The V end lost 0 bases, the J end lost 2 bases, and 14 bases lay between the germline ends. The CDR3 contains 17 residues. The CDR3 DNA reads as TGTGCCAGCAGCTTAGCAGGAAATACTGAGGCCTACAATGAGCAGTTCTTC. Translated: CASSLAGNTEAYNEQFF.

The chain links TRBV12-5 to TRBJ2-1; unclear D gene. Germline V lookup: CDR1 LGHNT, CDR2 FRNRAP. V shed 2 bases and J shed 0 bases, with 11 bases lying between them. The CDR3 is 16 residues long. Written as DNA, the CDR3 is TGTGCTAGTGGTTTGCACCTCGGTCCCTCCTACAATGAGCAGTTCTTC. Translating gives CASGLHLGPSYNEQFF.

This chain links TRBV5-1 with TRBJ2-1; D gene uncertain. CDR3 length equals 13 residues. V was pared by 0 bases and J by 5 bases, with 6 bases between. Germline loops: CDR1 SGHRS, CDR2 YFSETQ. DNA for the CDR3: TGCGCCAGCAGCTTGGAGCCCAACAATGAGCAGTTCTTC. Its translation: CASSLEPNNEQFF.

The chain combines TRBV7-8 with TRBJ1-1; perhaps TRBD1 as D (5 bases). This CDR3 is built from 13 residues. The germline CDR1 and CDR2 sequences are SGHVS and FQNEAQ. The V end was cut by 0 bases, the J end by 6 bases, with 8 bases between. CDR3 coding DNA: TGTGCCAGCAGCTTAGCGGGGGGGGCTGAAGCTTTCTTT. This sequence encodes CASSLAGGAEAFF.